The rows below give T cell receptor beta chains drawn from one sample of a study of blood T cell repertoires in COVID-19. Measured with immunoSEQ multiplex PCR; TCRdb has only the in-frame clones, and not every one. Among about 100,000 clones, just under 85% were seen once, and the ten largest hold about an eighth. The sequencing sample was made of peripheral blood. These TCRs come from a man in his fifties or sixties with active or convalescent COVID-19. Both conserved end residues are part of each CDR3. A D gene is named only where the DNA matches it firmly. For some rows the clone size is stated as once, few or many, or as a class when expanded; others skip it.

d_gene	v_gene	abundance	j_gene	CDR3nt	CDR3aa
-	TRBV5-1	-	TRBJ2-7	TGCGCCAGCAGCTGGGACTTACAGTCGGGCGAGCAGTACTTC	CASSWDLQSGEQYF
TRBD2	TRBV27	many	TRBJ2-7	TGTGCCAGCAGTTTACTCCCGGGACTAGTGTACGAGCAGTACTTC	CASSLLPGLVYEQYF
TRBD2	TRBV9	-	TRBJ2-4	TGTGCCAGCAGCCCAAGCGGGATCCCCGGAAACATTCAGTACTTC	CASSPSGIPGNIQYF
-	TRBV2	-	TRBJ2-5	TGTGCCATCCAAGGGGGGGAGGGCCATGAGACCCAGTACTTC	CAIQGGEGHETQYF
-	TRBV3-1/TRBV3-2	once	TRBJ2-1	TGTGCCAGCATGGATGGAGGGGCGGCTTACAATGAGCAGTTCTTC	CASMDGGAAYNEQFF
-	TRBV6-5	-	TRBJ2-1	TGTGCCAGCAGTTACGGTTGGAGCTCCTACAATGAGCAGTTCTTC	CASSYGWSSYNEQFF
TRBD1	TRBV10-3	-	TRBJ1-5	TGTGCCATCAGTGACCCGAGGGGTGGCAGGGGGCCTGAGCCCCAGCATTTT	CAISDPRGGRGPEPQHF
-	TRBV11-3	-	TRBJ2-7	TGTGCCAGCAGCCCCAGGGTTGGACAAAAGTCCTACGAGCAGTACTTC	CASSPRVGQKSYEQYF
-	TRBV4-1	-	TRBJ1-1	TGCGCCAGCAGCCCCGAGAGGCGGGAATTGAACACTGAAGCTTTCTTT	CASSPERRELNTEAFF
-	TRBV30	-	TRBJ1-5	TGTGCCTGGAGTTCCGACGGAGACCGGCCCCAGCATTTT	CAWSSDGDRPQHF
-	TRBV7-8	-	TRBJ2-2	TGTGCCAGCAGCTTAAGTTCGGCAGGGGCCCCCGGGGAGCTGTTTTTT	CASSLSSAGAPGELFF
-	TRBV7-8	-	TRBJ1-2	TGTGCCAGCAGCCTTAATTCAGGGAACTATGGCTACACCTTC	CASSLNSGNYGYTF
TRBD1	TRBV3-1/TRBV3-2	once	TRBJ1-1	TGTGCCAGCGGGGGGACAGGGGCCTTAGGGACTGAAGCTTTCTTT	CASGGTGALGTEAFF
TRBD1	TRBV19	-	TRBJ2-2	TGTGCCAGTAGCCAGGGGGCAACAGGGGAGCTGTTTTTT	CASSQGATGELFF
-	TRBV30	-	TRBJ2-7	TGTGCCTGGAATTTTCACCCTAGCTACGAGCAGTACTTC	CAWNFHPSYEQYF
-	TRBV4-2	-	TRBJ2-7	TGTGCCAGCAGCCAAGGAAAGGGGGTATACGAGCAGTACTTC	CASSQGKGVYEQYF
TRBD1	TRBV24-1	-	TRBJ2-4	TGTGCCACCAGTGATTATCTACAGGGGACAGGAACCAAAAACATTCAGTACTTC	CATSDYLQGTGTKNIQYF
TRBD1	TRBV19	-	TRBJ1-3	TGTGCCAGTATGGGGGACAGGGGAGGAAACACCATATATTTT	CASMGDRGGNTIYF
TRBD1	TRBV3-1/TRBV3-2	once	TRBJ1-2	TGTGCCAGCAGCCCCCGGGACAGCAGCTATGGCTACACCTTC	CASSPRDSSYGYTF
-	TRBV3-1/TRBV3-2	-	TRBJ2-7	TGTGCCAGCAGCCCCCGAGCCGCCTACGAGCAGTACTTC	CASSPRAAYEQYF
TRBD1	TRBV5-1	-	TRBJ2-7	TGCGCCAGCAGCATCCCGGACAGGGCCTACGAGCAGTACTTC	CASSIPDRAYEQYF
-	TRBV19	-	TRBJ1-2	TGTGCCAGTACCCACCGAGGGTCTGGCTACACCTTC	CASTHRGSGYTF
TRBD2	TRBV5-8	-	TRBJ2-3	TGTGCCAGCAGCCTTAGCGGGAGGGCCGCAGATACGCAGTATTTT	CASSLSGRAADTQYF
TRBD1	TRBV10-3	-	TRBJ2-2	TGTGCCATTCGAACCGGGACAGGGAGGAGTACCGGGGAGCTGTTTTTT	CAIRTGTGRSTGELFF
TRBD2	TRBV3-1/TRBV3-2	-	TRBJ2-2	TGTGCCAGCAGCCAAGTCCGGGAGGGCCTTTCGGCCGGGGAGCTGTTTTTT	CASSQVREGLSAGELFF
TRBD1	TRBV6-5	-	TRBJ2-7	TGTGCCAGCAGCAGGGACAGGGGGGACGAGCAGTACTTC	CASSRDRGDEQYF
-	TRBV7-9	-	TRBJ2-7	TGTGCCAGCAGCTCCCACGCACTGCCCTACGAGCAGTACTTC	CASSSHALPYEQYF
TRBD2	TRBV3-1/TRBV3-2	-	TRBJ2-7	TGTGCCAGCAGCGGGGGACTAGCGGGGTCCTACGAGCAGTACTTC	CASSGGLAGSYEQYF
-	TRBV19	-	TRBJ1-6	TGTGCCAGTAGTAAGCGGGTTGGTGGCTCCTATAATTCACCCCTCCACTTT	CASSKRVGGSYNSPLHF
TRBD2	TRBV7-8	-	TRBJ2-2	TGTGCCAGCAGCTTTCTGAATCTCGGGACTAGCGGGAGTCCGGTGGCGACCGGGGAGCTGTTTTTT	CASSFLNLGTSGSPVATGELFF
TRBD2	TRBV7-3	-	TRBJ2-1	TGTGCCAGCAGTAAAACTAGCGAGAACTACAATGAGCAGTTCTTC	CASSKTSENYNEQFF
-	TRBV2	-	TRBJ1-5	TGTGCCAGCACTGGAGGCCTGGCAGCAAGGAATCAGCCCCAGCATTTT	CASTGGLAARNQPQHF
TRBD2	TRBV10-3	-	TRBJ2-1	TGTGCCATCAGTGGGGGTAGCGGGAGTAATCATGAGCAGTTCTTC	CAISGGSGSNHEQFF
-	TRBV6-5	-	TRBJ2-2	TGTGCCAGCAGTTACCCGAGCGGGGAGCTGTTTTTT	CASSYPSGELFF
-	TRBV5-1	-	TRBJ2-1	TGCGCCAGCAGCTTGGCCACCCGGGATGACAATGAGCAGTTCTTC	CASSLATRDDNEQFF
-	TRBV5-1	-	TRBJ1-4	TGCGCCAGCAGCTTACAGGAGACTAATGAAAAACTGTTTTTT	CASSLQETNEKLFF
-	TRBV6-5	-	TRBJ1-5	TGTGCCAGCAGTCTAATCCTTAGCAATCAGCCCCAGCATTTT	CASSLILSNQPQHF
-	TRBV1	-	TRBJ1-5	TGCACCATTTTAGCAGAGGGCGAGCAGCCCCAGCATTTT	CTILAEGEQPQHF
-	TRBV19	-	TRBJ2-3	TGTGCCAGTAGTTACCAGGTCAGCACAGATACGCAGTATTTT	CASSYQVSTDTQYF
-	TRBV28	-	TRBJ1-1	TGTGCCAGCCCAGGGGCTACGAACACTGAAGCTTTCTTT	CASPGATNTEAFF
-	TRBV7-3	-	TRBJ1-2	TGTGCCAGCAGCTTAGGAGGGAACTATGGCTACACCTTC	CASSLGGNYGYTF
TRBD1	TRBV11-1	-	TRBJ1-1	TGTGCCAGCAGCGGGGGACAGTTGACTTTTAGAGCTTTCTTT	CASSGGQLTFRAFF
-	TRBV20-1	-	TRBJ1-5	TGCAGTGCTAGTGAGGGGGGGCCCAATCAGCCCCAGCATTTT	CSASEGGPNQPQHF
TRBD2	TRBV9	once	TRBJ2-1	TGTGCCAGCAGCGTAGTAGCGGGAGGGCCTAATGAGCAGTTCTTC	CASSVVAGGPNEQFF
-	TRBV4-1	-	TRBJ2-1	TGCGCCAGCAGCCACCCTGGGGGGAGCAATGAGCAGTTCTTC	CASSHPGGSNEQFF
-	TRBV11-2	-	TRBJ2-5	TGTGCCAGCAGCTTAGATTTACAGCAAGAGACCCAGTACTTC	CASSLDLQQETQYF
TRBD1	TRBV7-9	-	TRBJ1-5	TGTGCCAGCAGCCATGGACCCGGGACAGACGAATCGCCCCAGCATTTT	CASSHGPGTDESPQHF
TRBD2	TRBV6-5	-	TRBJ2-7	TGTGCCAGCAGTACTGAGCGGGAGGGCCGTTACGAGCAGTACTTC	CASSTEREGRYEQYF
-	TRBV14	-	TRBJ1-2	TGTGCCAGCAGCCAAGGTCTAGATGGCTACACCTTC	CASSQGLDGYTF
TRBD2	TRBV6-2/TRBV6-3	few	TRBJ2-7	TGTGCCAGCAGTCCCCGCACCGGGACTAACACCTACGAGCAGTACTTC	CASSPRTGTNTYEQYF
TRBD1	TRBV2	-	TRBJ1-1	TGTGCCAGCCAACGAGGACAGGGGGTGATGGGAGCTTTCTTT	CASQRGQGVMGAFF
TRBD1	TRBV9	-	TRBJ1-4	TGTGCCAGCAGCGTAGAGGGACAGGGATATGAAAAACTGTTTTTT	CASSVEGQGYEKLFF
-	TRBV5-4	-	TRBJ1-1	TGTGCCAGCAGCTTGGTTGCTGTACAGGCGAACACTGAAGCTTTCTTT	CASSLVAVQANTEAFF
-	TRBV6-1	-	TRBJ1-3	TGTGCCAGCAGTGAATGGGGCAGGCCTGGAAACACCATATATTTT	CASSEWGRPGNTIYF
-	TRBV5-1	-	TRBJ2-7	TGCGCCAGCAGCTTTGGACAGTTACCCTACGAGCAGTACTTC	CASSFGQLPYEQYF